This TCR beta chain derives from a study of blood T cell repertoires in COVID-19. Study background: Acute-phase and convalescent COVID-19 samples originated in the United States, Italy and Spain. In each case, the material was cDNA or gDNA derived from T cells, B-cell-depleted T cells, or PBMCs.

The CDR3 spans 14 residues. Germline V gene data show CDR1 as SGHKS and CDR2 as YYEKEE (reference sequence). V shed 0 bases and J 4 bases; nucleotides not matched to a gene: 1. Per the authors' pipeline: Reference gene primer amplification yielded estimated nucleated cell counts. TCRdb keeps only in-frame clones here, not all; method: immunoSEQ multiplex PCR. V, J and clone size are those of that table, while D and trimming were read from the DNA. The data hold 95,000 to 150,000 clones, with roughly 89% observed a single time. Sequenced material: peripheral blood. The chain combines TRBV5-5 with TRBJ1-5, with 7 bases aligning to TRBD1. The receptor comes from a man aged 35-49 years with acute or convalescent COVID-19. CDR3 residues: CASSLAGGNQPQHF. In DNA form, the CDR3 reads TGTGCCAGCAGCTTGGCAGGGGGGAATCAGCCCCAGCATTTT.